This T cell receptor beta chain stems from a study of identical twins. Regarding the study as a whole: Models underpredicted monozygotic twin sharing of out-of-frame TCR alpha.

This clonotype was seen a handful of times. The antigen is undetermined. V was cut by 1 base and J by 0 bases, with 12 bases left in between. There are 15 residues in the CDR3. The germline gives CDR1 DFQATT, CDR2 SNEGSKA (reference sequence). TCRdb re-derived calls from the 5' RACE reads in MiXCR, one entry per CDR3 protein. The table records a few hundred thousand distinct CDR3 sequences, around 18% of them present only once. Sequenced material: naive T cells sorted from blood. V usage is TRBV20-1 and J usage is TRBJ1-1, with no clear D. The source of this sequence is a man aged 45-65 years in good health. CDR3 loop: CSARARPGMNTEAFF. CDR3 bases: TGCAGTGCTAGAGCCCGTCCGGGCATGAACACTGAAGCTTTCTTT.